These T cell receptor beta chains were read from a single sample in a study of cytomegalovirus exposure and HLA in healthy donors. The assay was immunoSEQ multiplex PCR, and TCRdb's table has in-frame clones only and misses some. The table lists approximately 150,000 clones, about 82% of them singletons, with less than 4% in the top ten. The specimen sequenced was PBMCs. Receptors originate from a male donor in good health and CMV-seronegative. The CDR3 runs from the conserved cysteine through the conserved F or W. D genes are given only for firm matches. Rows may omit the clone size; those that give it use once, few, many or a size class.

v_call,j_call,clone_size,d_call,cdr3_aa,cdr3_nt
TRBV12-1,TRBJ2-2,NA,NA,CASSFQQGGTGELFF,TGTGCCAGCAGTTTTCAACAGGGGGGTACCGGGGAGCTGTTTTTT
TRBV30,TRBJ2-2,NA,NA,CAWSVASLSTGELFF,TGTGCCTGGAGTGTGGCTAGCTTGAGCACCGGGGAGCTGTTTTTT
TRBV27,TRBJ2-1,NA,NA,CASSSYWTGSYNEQFF,TGTGCCAGCAGTTCCTACTGGACTGGCTCCTACAATGAGCAGTTCTTC
TRBV18,TRBJ2-1,NA,NA,CASSPYLGGLSDNEQFF,TGTGCCAGCTCACCATACCTTGGCGGGTTGTCGGACAATGAGCAGTTCTTC
TRBV14,TRBJ2-7,NA,NA,CASSRAGTGGAWTSGLSYEQYF,TGTGCCAGCAGCCGAGCAGGGACAGGGGGCGCGTGGACTAGCGGGCTATCCTACGAGCAGTACTTC
TRBV11-2,TRBJ1-2,NA,TRBD1,CASSVTGTVSGYTF,TGTGCCAGCAGCGTTACCGGGACAGTATCCGGCTACACCTTC
TRBV6-1,TRBJ1-5,NA,NA,CASNLDRNSNQPQHF,TGTGCCAGCAACTTGGACAGAAATAGCAATCAGCCCCAGCATTTT
TRBV10-3,TRBJ2-5,NA,NA,CAINNRVRETQYF,TGTGCCATCAACAACAGGGTCCGAGAGACCCAGTACTTC
TRBV18,TRBJ2-3,NA,TRBD2,CASSPRIAGGPGTDTQYF,TGTGCCAGCTCACCACGTATAGCGGGAGGGCCCGGCACAGATACGCAGTATTTT
TRBV4-2,TRBJ2-1,few,TRBD2,CASSQSLAGDYNEQFF,TGTGCCAGCAGCCAATCACTAGCGGGGGACTACAATGAGCAGTTCTTC
TRBV7-6,TRBJ2-2,NA,NA,CASRRDSPNTGELFF,TGTGCCAGCCGGAGGGACAGCCCGAACACCGGGGAGCTGTTTTTT
TRBV9,TRBJ2-7,NA,NA,CASSVGQGRALYEQYF,TGTGCCAGCAGCGTAGGTCAGGGGCGTGCTCTCTACGAGCAGTACTTC
TRBV5-6,TRBJ1-1,NA,NA,CASSLYQGNRFDTEAFF,TGTGCCAGCAGCTTGTATCAGGGGAATAGGTTCGACACTGAAGCTTTCTTT
TRBV7-3,TRBJ2-3,NA,NA,CASSSSVTDTQYF,TGTGCCAGCAGCTCCTCAGTCACAGATACGCAGTATTTT
TRBV5-1,TRBJ2-5,NA,TRBD2,CASSWSGALRETQYF,TGCGCCAGCAGCTGGAGCGGGGCCCTCCGAGAGACCCAGTACTTC
TRBV6-5,TRBJ2-7,NA,NA,CASSTISYGQYF,TGTGCCAGCAGTACCATCTCCTACGGGCAGTACTTC
TRBV4-1,TRBJ2-7,NA,TRBD1,CASSQHGTGYEQYF,TGCGCCAGCAGCCAACATGGGACAGGCTACGAGCAGTACTTC
TRBV2,TRBJ1-5,few,NA,CASKEVPGGNQPQHF,TGTGCCAGCAAGGAGGTCCCGGGGGGCAATCAGCCCCAGCATTTT
TRBV7-6,TRBJ2-2,NA,NA,CASSPPLGSGELFF,TGTGCCAGCAGCCCCCCCTTGGGCTCCGGGGAGCTGTTTTTT
TRBV5-8,TRBJ2-3,NA,NA,CASSSMDFKGDTQYF,TGTGCCAGCAGCTCAATGGACTTTAAGGGAGATACGCAGTATTTT
TRBV11-3,TRBJ2-1,NA,TRBD1,CASSPRGTGDNEQFF,TGTGCCAGCAGCCCACGGGGGACAGGGGACAATGAGCAGTTCTTC
TRBV5-1,TRBJ2-7,NA,NA,CASSLDRKDPYEQYF,TGCGCCAGCAGCTTGGACAGGAAGGACCCTTACGAGCAGTACTTC
TRBV4-2,TRBJ1-5,NA,TRBD1,CASSQDGPGTGQPQHF,TGTGCCAGCAGCCAAGATGGGCCCGGGACAGGCCAGCCCCAGCATTTT
TRBV4-2,TRBJ2-5,NA,TRBD2,CASSLGTSQETQYF,TGTGCCAGCAGCCTCGGGACTAGCCAAGAGACCCAGTACTTC
TRBV6-1,TRBJ1-5,NA,NA,CAGPGDSNQPQHF,TGTGCCGGACCAGGGGATAGCAATCAGCCCCAGCATTTT
TRBV5-4,TRBJ2-1,NA,TRBD1,CASSLTGTGNYNEQFF,TGTGCCAGCAGCCTCACCGGGACAGGTAACTACAATGAGCAGTTCTTC
TRBV20-1,TRBJ2-1,NA,NA,CSATLAYEQFF,TGCAGTGCCACCTTAGCGTACGAGCAGTTCTTC
TRBV7-9,TRBJ1-1,few,NA,CASSLGHSNTEAFF,TGTGCCAGCAGCTTGGGGCACTCGAACACTGAAGCTTTCTTT
TRBV5-1,TRBJ2-5,NA,TRBD1,CASRAGQGNVETQYF,TGCGCCAGCAGGGCGGGACAGGGTAACGTGGAGACCCAGTACTTC
TRBV6-6,TRBJ2-3,NA,NA,CASSYSTGGGQYF,TGTGCCAGCAGTTACTCCACGGGTGGTGGGCAGTATTTT
TRBV7-8,TRBJ1-1,NA,TRBD1,CASSLAQGAGTEAFF,TGTGCCAGCAGCTTAGCGCAGGGGGCGGGCACTGAAGCTTTCTTT
TRBV4-3,TRBJ1-5,once,NA,CASRLEQYSNQPQHF,TGCGCCAGCAGACTGGAGCAGTATAGCAATCAGCCCCAGCATTTT
TRBV6-5,TRBJ2-1,few,NA,CASSIIPSPNNEQFF,TGTGCCAGCAGTATCATCCCATCTCCTAACAATGAGCAGTTCTTC
TRBV19,TRBJ2-1,few,TRBD2,CASRGGLAGDPDEQFF,TGTGCCAGTAGAGGGGGACTAGCGGGAGATCCGGATGAGCAGTTCTTC
TRBV4-2,TRBJ2-3,NA,NA,CASSQVTGNRELLSTDTQYF,TGTGCCAGCAGCCAAGTAACCGGGAACAGGGAACTTCTTAGCACAGATACGCAGTATTTT
TRBV6-1,TRBJ1-6,NA,TRBD1,CASSETGILSPLHF,TGTGCCAGCAGTGAGACAGGGATCCTCTCACCCCTCCACTTT
TRBV6-6,TRBJ2-5,NA,NA,CASSYPRRVGETQYF,TGTGCCAGCAGTTACCCACGTCGGGTTGGAGAGACCCAGTACTTC
TRBV2,TRBJ1-2,NA,NA,CASSEWSGPRGGYTF,TGTGCCAGCAGTGAATGGTCAGGCCCCCGAGGGGGCTACACCTTC